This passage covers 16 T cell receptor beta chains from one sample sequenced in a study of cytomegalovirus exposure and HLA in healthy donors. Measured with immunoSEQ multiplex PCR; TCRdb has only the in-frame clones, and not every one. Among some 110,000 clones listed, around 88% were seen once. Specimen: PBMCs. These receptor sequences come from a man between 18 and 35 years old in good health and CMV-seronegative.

Here the CDR3 DNA reads TGTGCCAGCAGGCCCACTAGCGGGGGATTTGATGAGCAGTTCTTC. The encoded protein is CASRPTSGGFDEQFF. This chain joins TRBV27 and TRBJ2-1, with 11 bases that match TRBD2. The CDR3 extends over 15 amino acids. Trimming took 6 bases from V and 8 from J; bases not matched to a gene: 9. In germline, CDR1 is MNHEY, CDR2 SMNVEV (reference sequence).

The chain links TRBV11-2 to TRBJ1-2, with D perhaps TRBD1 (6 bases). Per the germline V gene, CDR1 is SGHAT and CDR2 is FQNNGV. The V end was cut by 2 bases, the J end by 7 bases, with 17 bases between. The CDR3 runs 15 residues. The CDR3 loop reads CASSLSEGVVGGYTF. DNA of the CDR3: TGTGCCAGCAGCTTAAGTGAGGGGGTGGTTGGTGGCTACACCTTC.

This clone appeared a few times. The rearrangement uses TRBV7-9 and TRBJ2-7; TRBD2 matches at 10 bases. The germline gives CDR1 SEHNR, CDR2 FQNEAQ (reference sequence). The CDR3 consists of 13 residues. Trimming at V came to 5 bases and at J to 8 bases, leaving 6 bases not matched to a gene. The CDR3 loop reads CASSGLADNKQYF. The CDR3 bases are TGTGCCAGCAGCGGACTAGCGGACAACAAGCAGTACTTC.

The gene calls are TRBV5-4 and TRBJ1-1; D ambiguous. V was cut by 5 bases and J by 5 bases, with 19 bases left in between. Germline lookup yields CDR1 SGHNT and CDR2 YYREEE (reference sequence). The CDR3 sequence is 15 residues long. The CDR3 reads CASRQTPGELTEAFF. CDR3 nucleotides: TGTGCCAGCAGGCAGACACCGGGAGAACTTACTGAAGCTTTCTTT.

This CDR3 is CASSPSLSGIYEQYF. CDR3 nucleotides: TGTGCCAGCAGCCCCAGTCTTAGCGGGATTTACGAGCAGTACTTC. This chain links TRBV9 with TRBJ2-7; TRBD2 matches 8 bases. Germline lookup yields CDR1 SGDLS and CDR2 YYNGEE. The V and J ends lost 4 bases and 4 bases, in that order; junction bases with no gene match: 10. This CDR3 has 15 residues.

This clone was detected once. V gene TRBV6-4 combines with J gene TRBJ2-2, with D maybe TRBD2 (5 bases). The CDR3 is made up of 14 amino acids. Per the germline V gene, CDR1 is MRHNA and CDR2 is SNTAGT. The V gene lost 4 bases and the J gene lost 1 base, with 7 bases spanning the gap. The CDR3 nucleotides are TGTGCCAGCAGTGCCGGGGAGAACACCGGGGAGCTGTTTTTT. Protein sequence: CASSAGENTGELFF.

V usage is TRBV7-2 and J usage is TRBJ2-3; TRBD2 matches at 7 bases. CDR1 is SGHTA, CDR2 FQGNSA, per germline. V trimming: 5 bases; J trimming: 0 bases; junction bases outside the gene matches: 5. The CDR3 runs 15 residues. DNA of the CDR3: TGTGCCAGCAGCCTCAGGACTAGAAGCACAGATACGCAGTATTTT. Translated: CASSLRTRSTDTQYF.

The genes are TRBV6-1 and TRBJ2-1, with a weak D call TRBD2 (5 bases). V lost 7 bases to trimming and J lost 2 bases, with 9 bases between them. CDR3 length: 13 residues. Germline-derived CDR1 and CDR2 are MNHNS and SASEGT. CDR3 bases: TGTGCCAGCACCGCCGGGACCTACAATGAGCAGTTCTTC. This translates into CASTAGTYNEQFF.

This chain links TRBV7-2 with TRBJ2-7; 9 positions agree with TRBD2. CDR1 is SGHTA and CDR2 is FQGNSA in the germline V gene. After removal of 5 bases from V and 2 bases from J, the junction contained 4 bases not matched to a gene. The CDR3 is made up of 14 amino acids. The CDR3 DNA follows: TGTGCCAGCAGCACCGGACTAGCGACCTACGAGCAGTACTTC. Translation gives CASSTGLATYEQYF.

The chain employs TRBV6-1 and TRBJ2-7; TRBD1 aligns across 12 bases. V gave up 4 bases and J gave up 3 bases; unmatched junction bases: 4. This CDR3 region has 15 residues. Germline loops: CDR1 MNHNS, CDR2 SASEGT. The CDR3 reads CASSAGQGAFYEQYF. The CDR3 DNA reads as TGTGCCAGCAGTGCGGGACAGGGGGCTTTCTACGAGCAGTACTTC.

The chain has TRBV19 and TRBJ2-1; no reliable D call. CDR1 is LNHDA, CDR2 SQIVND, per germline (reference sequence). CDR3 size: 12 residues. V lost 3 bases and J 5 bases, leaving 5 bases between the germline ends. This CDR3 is CASSIFDNEQFF. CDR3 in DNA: TGTGCCAGTAGTATCTTTGACAATGAGCAGTTCTTC. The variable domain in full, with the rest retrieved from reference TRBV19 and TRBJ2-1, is DGGITQSPKYLFRKEGQNVTLSCEQNLNHDAMYWYRQDPGQGLRLIYYSQIVNDFQKGDIAEGYSVSREKKESFPLTVTSAQKNPTAFYLCASSIFDNEQFFGPGTRLTVL.

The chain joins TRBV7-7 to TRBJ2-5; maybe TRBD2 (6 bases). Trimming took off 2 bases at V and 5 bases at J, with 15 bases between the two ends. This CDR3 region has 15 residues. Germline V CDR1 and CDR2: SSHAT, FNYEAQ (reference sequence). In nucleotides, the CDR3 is TGTGCCAGCAGCTTAACGGATATGGGGGGTGAGACCCAGTACTTC. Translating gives CASSLTDMGGETQYF.

The CDR3 region is CASRRARLGYGYTF. The CDR3 nucleotides read TGTGCCAGTAGGCGCGCAAGACTTGGCTATGGCTACACCTTC. The chain links TRBV19 to TRBJ1-2; no clear D. The V and J ends lost 6 bases and 4 bases respectively, with 15 bases between them. The CDR3 runs to 14 residues. Germline V gives CDR1 LNHDA, CDR2 SQIVND (reference sequence).

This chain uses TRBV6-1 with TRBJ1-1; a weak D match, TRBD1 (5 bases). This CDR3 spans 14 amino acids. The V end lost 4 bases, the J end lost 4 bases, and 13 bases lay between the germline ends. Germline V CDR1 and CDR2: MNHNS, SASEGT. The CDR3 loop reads CASSGEEGFTEAFF. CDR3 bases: TGTGCCAGCAGTGGTGAGGAGGGGTTCACTGAAGCTTTCTTT.

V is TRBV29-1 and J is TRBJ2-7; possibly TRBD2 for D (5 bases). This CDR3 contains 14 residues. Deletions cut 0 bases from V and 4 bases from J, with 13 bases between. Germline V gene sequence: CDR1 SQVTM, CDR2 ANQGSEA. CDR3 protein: CSVEEGRSGYEQYF. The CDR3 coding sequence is TGCAGCGTTGAAGAAGGGCGGTCGGGGTACGAGCAGTACTTC.

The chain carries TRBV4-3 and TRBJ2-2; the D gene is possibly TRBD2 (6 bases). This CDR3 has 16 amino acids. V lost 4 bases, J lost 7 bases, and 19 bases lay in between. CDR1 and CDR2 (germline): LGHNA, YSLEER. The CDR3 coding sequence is TGCGCCAGCAGCCCGCTAGAGGGACTCACAAACGGGGAGCTGTTTTTT. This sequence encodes CASSPLEGLTNGELFF.